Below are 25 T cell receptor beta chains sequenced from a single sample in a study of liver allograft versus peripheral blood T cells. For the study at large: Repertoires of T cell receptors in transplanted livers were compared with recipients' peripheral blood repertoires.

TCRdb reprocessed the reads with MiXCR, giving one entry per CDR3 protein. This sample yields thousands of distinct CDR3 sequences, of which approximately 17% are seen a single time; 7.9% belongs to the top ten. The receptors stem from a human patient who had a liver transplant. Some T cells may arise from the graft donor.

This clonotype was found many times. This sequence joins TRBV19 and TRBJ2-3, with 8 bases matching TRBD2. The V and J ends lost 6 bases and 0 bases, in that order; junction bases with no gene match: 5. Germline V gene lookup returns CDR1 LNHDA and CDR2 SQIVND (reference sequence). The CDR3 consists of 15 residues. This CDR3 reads CASRRRGASTDTQYF. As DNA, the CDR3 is TGTGCCAGTAGGAGGCGGGGGGCAAGCACAGATACGCAGTATTTT. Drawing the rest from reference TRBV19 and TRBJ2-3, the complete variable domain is DGGITQSPKYLFRKEGQNVTLSCEQNLNHDAMYWYRQDPGQGLRLIYYSQIVNDFQKGDIAEGYSVSREKKESFPLTVTSAQKNPTAFYLCASRRRGASTDTQYFGPGTRLTVL.

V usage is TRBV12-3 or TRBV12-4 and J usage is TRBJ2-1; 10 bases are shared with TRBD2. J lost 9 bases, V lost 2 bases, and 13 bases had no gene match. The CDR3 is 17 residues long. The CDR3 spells CASSLQRGGGITTEQFF. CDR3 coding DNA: TGTGCCAGCAGTTTACAGCGGGGGGGGGGAATTACAACTGAGCAGTTCTTC.

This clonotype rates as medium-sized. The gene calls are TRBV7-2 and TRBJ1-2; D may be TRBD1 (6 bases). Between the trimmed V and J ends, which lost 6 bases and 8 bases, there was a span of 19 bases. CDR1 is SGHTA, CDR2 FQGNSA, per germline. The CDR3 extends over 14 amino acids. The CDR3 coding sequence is TGTGCCAGCAGTTATGGTTGGGGGGCGGGAGGCTACACCTTC. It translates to CASSYGWGAGGYTF.

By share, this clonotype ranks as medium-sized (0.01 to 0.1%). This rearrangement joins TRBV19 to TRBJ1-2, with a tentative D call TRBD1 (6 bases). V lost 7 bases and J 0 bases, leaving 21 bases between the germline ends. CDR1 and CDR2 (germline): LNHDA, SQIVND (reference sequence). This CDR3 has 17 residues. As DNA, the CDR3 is TGTGCCAGTAAGTTACGACTCAGGACAGATCCTAACTATGGCTACACCTTC. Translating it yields CASKLRLRTDPNYGYTF.

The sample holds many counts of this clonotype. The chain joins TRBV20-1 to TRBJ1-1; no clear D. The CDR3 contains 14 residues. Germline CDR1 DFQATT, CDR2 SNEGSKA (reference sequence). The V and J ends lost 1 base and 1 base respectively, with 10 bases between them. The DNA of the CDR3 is TGCAGTGCTAGAGTGGGAGGGCCGAACACTGAAGCTTTCTTT. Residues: CSARVGGPNTEAFF.

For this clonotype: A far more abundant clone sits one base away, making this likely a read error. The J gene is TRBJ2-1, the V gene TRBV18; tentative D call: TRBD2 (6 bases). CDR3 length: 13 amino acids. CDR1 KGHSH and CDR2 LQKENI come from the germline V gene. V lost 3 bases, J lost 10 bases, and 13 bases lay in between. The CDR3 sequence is CASSPGGGREQFF. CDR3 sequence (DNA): TGTGCCAGCTCACCCGGGGGTGGGCGCGAGCAGTTCTTC.

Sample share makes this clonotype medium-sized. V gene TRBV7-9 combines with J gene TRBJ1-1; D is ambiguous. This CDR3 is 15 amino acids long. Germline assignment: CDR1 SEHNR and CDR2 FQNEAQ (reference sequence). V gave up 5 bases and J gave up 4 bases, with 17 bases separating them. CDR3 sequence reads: CASSPRRSMGTEAFF. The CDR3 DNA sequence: TGTGCCAGCAGCCCGCGACGTTCCATGGGCACTGAAGCTTTCTTT. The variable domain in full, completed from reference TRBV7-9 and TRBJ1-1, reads DTGVSQNPRHKITKRGQNVTFRCDPISEHNRLYWYRQTLGQGPEFLTYFQNEAQLEKSRLLSDRFSAERPKGSFSTLEIQRTEQGDSAMYLCASSPRRSMGTEAFFGQGTRLTVV.

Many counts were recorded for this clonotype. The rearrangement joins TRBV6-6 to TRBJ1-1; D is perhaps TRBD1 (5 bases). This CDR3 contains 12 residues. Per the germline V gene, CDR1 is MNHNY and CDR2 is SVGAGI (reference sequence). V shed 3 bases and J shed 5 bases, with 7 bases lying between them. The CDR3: CASSYGGTEAFF. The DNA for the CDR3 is TGTGCCAGCAGTTATGGGGGGACTGAAGCTTTCTTT.

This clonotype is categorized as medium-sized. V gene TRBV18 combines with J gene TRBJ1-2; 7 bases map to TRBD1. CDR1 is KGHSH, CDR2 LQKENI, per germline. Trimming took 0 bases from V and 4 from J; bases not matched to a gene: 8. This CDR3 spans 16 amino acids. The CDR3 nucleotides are TGTGCCAGCTCACCACCGAGACAGGGCGGGAGCTATGGCTACACCTTC. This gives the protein CASSPPRQGGSYGYTF.

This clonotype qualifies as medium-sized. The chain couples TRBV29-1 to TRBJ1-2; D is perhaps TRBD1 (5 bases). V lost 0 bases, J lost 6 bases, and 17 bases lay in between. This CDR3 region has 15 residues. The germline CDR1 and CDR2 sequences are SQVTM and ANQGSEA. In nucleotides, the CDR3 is TGCAGCGTTGAAGACCCCCGAGCAGGGTTCGATGGCTACACCTTC. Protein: CSVEDPRAGFDGYTF.

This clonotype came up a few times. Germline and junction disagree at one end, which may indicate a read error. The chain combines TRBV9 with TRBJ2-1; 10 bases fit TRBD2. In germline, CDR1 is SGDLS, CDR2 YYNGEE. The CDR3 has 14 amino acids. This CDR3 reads CASSVVPAGGPRGF. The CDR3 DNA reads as TGTGCCAGCAGCGTAGTTCCAGCGGGGGGGCCGCGGGGCTTC.

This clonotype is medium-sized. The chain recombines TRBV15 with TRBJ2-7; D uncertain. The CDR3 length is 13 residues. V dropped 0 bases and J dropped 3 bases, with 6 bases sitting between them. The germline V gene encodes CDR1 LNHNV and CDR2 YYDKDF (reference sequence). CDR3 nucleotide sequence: TGTGCCACCAGCAGAGACAGTGGCTACGAGCAGTACTTC. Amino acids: CATSRDSGYEQYF.

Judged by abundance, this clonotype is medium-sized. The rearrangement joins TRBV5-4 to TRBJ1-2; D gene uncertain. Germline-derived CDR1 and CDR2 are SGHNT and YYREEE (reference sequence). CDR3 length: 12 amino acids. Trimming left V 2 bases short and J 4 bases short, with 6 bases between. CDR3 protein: CASSFASYGYTF. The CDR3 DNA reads TGTGCCAGCAGCTTTGCCTCCTATGGCTACACCTTC.

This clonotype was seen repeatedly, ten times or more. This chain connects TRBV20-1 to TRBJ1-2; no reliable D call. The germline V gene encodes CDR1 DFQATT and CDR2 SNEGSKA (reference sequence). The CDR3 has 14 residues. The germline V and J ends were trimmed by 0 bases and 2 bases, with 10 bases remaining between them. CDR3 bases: TGCAGTGCTAGAGATACTACGGAGAACTATGGCTACACCTTC. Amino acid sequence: CSARDTTENYGYTF.

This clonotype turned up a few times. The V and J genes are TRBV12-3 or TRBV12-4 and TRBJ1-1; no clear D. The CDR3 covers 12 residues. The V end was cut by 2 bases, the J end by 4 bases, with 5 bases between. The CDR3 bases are TGTGCCAGCAGTTTAAGGATCACTGAAGCTTTCTTT. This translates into CASSLRITEAFF.

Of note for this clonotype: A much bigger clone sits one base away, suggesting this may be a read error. The CDR3 region is CASGGNNQPQHF. CDR3 sequence (DNA): TGTGCCAGCGGGGGAAACAATCAGCCCCAGCATTTT. V and J are TRBV6-1 and TRBJ1-5; D perhaps matches TRBD1 (5 bases). Germline V gene sequence: CDR1 MNHNS, CDR2 SASEGT. This CDR3 is built from 12 residues. V was shortened by 8 bases and J by 3 bases, with 8 bases between the two germline ends.

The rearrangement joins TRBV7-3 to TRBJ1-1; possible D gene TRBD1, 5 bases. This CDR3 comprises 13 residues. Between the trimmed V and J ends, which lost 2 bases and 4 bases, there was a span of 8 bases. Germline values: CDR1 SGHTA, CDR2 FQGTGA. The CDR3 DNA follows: TGTGCCAGCAGCTTAGGACACATCACTGAAGCTTTCTTT. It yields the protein CASSLGHITEAFF. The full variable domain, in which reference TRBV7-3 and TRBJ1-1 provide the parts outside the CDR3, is GAGVSQTPSNKVTEKGKYVELRCDPISGHTALYWYRQSLGQGPEFLIYFQGTGAADDSGLPNDRFFAVRPEGSVSTLKIQRTERGDSAVYLCASSLGHITEAFFGQGTRLTVV.

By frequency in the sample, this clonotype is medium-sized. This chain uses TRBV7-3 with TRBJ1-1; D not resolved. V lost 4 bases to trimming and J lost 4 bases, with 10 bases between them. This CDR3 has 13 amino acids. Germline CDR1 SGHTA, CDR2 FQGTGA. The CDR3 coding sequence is TGTGCCAGCAGCTCAGGACGGGCCACTGAAGCTTTCTTT. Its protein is CASSSGRATEAFF.

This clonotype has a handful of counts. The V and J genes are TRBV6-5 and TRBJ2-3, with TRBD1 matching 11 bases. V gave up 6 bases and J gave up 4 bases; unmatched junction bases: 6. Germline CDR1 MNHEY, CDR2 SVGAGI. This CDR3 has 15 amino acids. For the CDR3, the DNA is TGTGCCAGCAGACATGGACAGGGGGCCGCAGATACGCAGTATTTT. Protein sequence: CASRHGQGAADTQYF.

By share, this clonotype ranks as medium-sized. CDR3 DNA sequence: TGTGCCAGCAGCTCCGCGGGAAACACCATATATTTT. Translated, it gives CASSSAGNTIYF. The genes are TRBV7-9 and TRBJ1-3; unclear D gene. V lost 4 bases and J 4 bases, leaving 5 bases between the germline ends. The germline V gene encodes CDR1 SEHNR and CDR2 FQNEAQ (reference sequence). The CDR3 totals 12 residues.

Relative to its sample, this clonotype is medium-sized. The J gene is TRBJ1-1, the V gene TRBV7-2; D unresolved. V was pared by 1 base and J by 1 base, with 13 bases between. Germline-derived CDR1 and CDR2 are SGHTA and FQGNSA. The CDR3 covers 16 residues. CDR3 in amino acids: CASSLEGGQWNTEAFF. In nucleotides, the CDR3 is TGTGCCAGCAGCTTAGAGGGTGGGCAGTGGAACACTGAAGCTTTCTTT. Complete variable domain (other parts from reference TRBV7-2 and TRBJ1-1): GAGVSQSPSNKVTEKGKDVELRCDPISGHTALYWYRQSLGQGLEFLIYFQGNSAPDKSGLPSDRFSAERTGGSVSTLTIQRTQQEDSAVYLCASSLEGGQWNTEAFFGQGTRLTVV.

This chain's CDR3 is CASSPSAGGQKNIQYF. In DNA form, the CDR3 reads TGTGCCAGCAGCCCATCAGCGGGGGGGCAGAAAAACATTCAGTACTTC. The chain couples TRBV7-9 to TRBJ2-4; TRBD2 agrees at 10 bases. The CDR3 consists of 16 residues. J gave up 4 bases and V 5 bases, and 8 bases lay outside the gene matches. The germline gives CDR1 SEHNR, CDR2 FQNEAQ (reference sequence).

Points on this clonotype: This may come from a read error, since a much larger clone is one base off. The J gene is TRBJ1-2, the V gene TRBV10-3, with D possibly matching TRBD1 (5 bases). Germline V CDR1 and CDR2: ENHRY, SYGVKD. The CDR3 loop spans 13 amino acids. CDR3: CAISDREGSGHTF. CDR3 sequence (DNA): TGTGCCATCAGTGACAGGGAAGGGAGTGGCCACACCTTC.

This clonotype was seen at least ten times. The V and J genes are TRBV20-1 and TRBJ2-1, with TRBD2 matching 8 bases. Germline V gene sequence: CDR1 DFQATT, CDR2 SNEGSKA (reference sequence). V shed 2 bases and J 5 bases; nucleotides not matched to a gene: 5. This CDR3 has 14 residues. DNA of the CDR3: TGCAGTGCTAGAAGAGCGGGGGAGAACAATGAGCAGTTCTTC. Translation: CSARRAGENNEQFF.

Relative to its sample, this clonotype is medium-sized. This chain's CDR3 is CASSSISYEQYF. The CDR3 coding sequence is TGTGCCAGCAGCTCCATCTCCTACGAGCAGTACTTC. The chain recombines TRBV7-9 with TRBJ2-7, with D uncertain. Looked up from germline, CDR1 is SEHNR and CDR2 is FQNEAQ (reference sequence). CDR3 length: 12 amino acids. V gave up 4 bases and J gave up 0 bases, with 4 bases separating them.